Listed below are T cell receptor beta chains from one sample, sequenced in a study of OX40 agonist ivuxolimab in advanced cancers. The assay was immunoSEQ multiplex PCR, and TCRdb's table has in-frame clones only and misses some. The sample has tens of thousands of clones; roughly 87% are singletons. The input for sequencing was CD4+ or CD8+ T cells sorted from blood, taken in a trial of the OX40 agonist ivuxolimab. All receptors derive from an adult with an advanced solid tumor such as melanoma, head and neck, liver or kidney cancer. CDR3s include the opening cysteine and the closing phenylalanine or tryptophan. D genes are given only for firm matches. Only part of the rows carry a size: once, few, many, or a class if the clone is expanded.

cdr3_aa: CASSGIRRELFF
cdr3_nt: TGTGCCAGCAGCGGTATCCGGAGGGAGCTGTTTTTT
v_call: TRBV9
clone_size: NA
d_call: NA
j_call: TRBJ2-2

cdr3_aa: CASRSSYTDRGRTEAFF
cdr3_nt: TGTGCCAGCAGATCGTCTTATACGGACAGGGGGAGAACTGAAGCTTTCTTT
v_call: TRBV7-9
clone_size: NA
d_call: TRBD1
j_call: TRBJ1-1

cdr3_aa: CASSLVWGRGDTQYF
cdr3_nt: TGCGCCAGCAGCTTGGTTTGGGGCAGGGGGGATACGCAGTATTTT
v_call: TRBV5-1
clone_size: few
d_call: TRBD1
j_call: TRBJ2-3

cdr3_aa: CASSLFSSGGGETQYF
cdr3_nt: TGTGCCAGCAGTTTATTTTCTAGCGGGGGAGGGGAGACCCAGTACTTC
v_call: TRBV27
clone_size: NA
d_call: TRBD2
j_call: TRBJ2-5

cdr3_aa: CASSPYRDSQTYGYTF
cdr3_nt: TGTGCCAGTAGCCCTTACCGGGACAGCCAGACCTATGGCTACACCTTC
v_call: TRBV19
clone_size: NA
d_call: TRBD1
j_call: TRBJ1-2

cdr3_aa: CASSGFPGLETDTQYF
cdr3_nt: TGTGCCAGCAGTGGGTTCCCGGGACTAGAGACAGATACGCAGTATTTT
v_call: TRBV6-1
clone_size: NA
d_call: TRBD2
j_call: TRBJ2-3

cdr3_aa: CAWSVLRGTGDEQFF
cdr3_nt: TGTGCCTGGAGTGTACTTAGGGGGACAGGGGATGAGCAGTTCTTC
v_call: TRBV30
clone_size: NA
d_call: TRBD1
j_call: TRBJ2-1

cdr3_aa: CASSPVPGLVTYNEQFF
cdr3_nt: TGTGCCAGTAGCCCTGTACCGGGACTAGTAACCTACAATGAGCAGTTCTTC
v_call: TRBV19
clone_size: few
d_call: TRBD2
j_call: TRBJ2-1

cdr3_aa: CASIRSSREVSGELFF
cdr3_nt: TGTGCCAGCATTCGATCCTCGCGGGAGGTATCCGGGGAGCTGTTTTTT
v_call: TRBV6-4
clone_size: NA
d_call: TRBD2
j_call: TRBJ2-2

cdr3_aa: CASSLGTGTYEQYF
cdr3_nt: TGCGCCAGCAGCTTGGGGACAGGCACCTACGAGCAGTACTTC
v_call: TRBV5-1
clone_size: NA
d_call: TRBD1
j_call: TRBJ2-7

cdr3_aa: CASSLGGSGNTIYF
cdr3_nt: TGTGCCAGCAGCTTGGGGGGCTCTGGAAACACCATATATTTT
v_call: TRBV5-4
clone_size: NA
d_call: NA
j_call: TRBJ1-3